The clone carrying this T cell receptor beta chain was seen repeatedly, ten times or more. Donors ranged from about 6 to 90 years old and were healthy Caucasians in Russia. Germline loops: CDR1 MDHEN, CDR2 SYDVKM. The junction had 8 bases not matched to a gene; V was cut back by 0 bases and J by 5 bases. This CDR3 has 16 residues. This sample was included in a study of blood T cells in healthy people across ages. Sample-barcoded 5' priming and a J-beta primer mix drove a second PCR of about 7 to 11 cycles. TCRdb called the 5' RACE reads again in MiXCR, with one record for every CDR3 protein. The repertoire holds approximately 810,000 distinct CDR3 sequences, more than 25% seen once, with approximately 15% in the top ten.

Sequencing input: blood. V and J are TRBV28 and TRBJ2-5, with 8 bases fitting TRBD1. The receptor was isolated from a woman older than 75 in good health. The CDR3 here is CASSLWAGGFFETQYF. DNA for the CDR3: TGTGCCAGCAGTTTATGGGCAGGGGGCTTCTTTGAGACCCAGTACTTC.